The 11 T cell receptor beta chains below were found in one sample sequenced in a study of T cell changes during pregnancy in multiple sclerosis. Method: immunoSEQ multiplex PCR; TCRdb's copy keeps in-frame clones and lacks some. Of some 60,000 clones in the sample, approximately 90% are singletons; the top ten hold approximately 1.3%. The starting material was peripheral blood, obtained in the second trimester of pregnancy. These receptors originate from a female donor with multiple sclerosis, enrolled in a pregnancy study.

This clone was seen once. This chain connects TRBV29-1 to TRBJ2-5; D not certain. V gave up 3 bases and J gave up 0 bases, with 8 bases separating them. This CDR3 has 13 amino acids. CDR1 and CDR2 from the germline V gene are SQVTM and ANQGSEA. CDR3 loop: CSVDGWYQETQYF. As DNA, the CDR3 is TGCAGCGTTGACGGGTGGTACCAAGAGACCCAGTACTTC.

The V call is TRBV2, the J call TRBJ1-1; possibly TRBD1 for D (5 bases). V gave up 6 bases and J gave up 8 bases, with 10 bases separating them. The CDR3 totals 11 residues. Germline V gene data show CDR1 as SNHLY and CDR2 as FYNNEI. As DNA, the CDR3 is TGTGCCAGCAGGGAAAACAGGGAAGCTTTCTTT. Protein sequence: CASRENREAFF.

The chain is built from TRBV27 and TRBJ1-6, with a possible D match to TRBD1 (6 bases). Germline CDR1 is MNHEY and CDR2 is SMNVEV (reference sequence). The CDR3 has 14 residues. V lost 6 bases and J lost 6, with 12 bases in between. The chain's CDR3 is CASRQGRGNSPLHF. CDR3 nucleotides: TGTGCCAGCAGACAGGGACGAGGTAATTCACCCCTCCACTTT.

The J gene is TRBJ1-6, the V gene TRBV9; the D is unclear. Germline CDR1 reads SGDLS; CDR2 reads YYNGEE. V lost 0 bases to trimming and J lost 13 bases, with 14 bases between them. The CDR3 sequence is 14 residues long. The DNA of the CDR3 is TGTGCCAGCAGCGTAGATTCCATAAACGCGCCCCTCCACTTT. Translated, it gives CASSVDSINAPLHF.

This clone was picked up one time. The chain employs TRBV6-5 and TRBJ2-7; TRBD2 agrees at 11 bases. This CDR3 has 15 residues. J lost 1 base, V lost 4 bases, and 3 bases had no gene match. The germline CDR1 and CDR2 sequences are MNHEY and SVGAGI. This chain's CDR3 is CASSWGTSGSYEQYF. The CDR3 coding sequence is TGTGCCAGCAGTTGGGGGACTAGCGGATCCTACGAGCAGTACTTC.

CDR3 nucleotides: TGCGCCAGCAGCTTGCAGGGATGGGACAATGAGCAGTTCTTC. It specifies CASSLQGWDNEQFF. This chain uses TRBV5-1 with TRBJ2-1; TRBD1 might be the D (5 bases). Per the germline V gene, CDR1 is SGHRS and CDR2 is YFSETQ. The CDR3 runs to 14 residues. Trimming took off 1 base at V and 5 bases at J, with 10 bases between the two ends.

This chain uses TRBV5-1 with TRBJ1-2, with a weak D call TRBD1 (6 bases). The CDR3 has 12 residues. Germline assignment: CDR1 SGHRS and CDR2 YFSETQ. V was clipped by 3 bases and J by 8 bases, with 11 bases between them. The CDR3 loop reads CASSSKGEGYTF. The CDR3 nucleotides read TGCGCCAGCAGCTCTAAGGGGGAGGGCTACACCTTC.

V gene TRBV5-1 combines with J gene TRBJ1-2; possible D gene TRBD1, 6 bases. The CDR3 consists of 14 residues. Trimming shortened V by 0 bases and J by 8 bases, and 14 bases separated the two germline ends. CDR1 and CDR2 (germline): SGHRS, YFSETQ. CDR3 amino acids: CASSLDARGSGYTF. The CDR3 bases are TGCGCCAGCAGCTTGGATGCCAGGGGATCAGGCTACACCTTC. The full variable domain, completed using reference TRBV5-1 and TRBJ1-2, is KAGVTQTPRYLIKTRGQQVTLSCSPISGHRSVSWYQQTPGQGLQFLFEYFSETQRNKGNFPGRFSGRQFSNSRSEMNVSTLELGDSALYLCASSLDARGSGYTFGSGTRLTVV.

CDR3 residues: CASSAYSGIVSGNTIYF. CDR3 nucleotide sequence: TGTGCCAGCTCAGCTTACAGCGGGATTGTCTCTGGAAACACCATATATTTT. The chain employs TRBV18 and TRBJ1-3; unclear D gene. The CDR3 length is 17 residues. Trimming took 5 bases from V and 0 from J, leaving 17 bases between them. CDR1 is KGHSH and CDR2 is LQKENI in the germline V gene.

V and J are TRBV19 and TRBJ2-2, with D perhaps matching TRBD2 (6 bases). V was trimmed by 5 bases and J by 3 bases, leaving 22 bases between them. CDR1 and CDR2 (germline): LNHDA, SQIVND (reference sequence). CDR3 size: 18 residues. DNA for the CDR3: TGTGCCAGTAGTCTCTCCGGGACCCGGGGCGGGGACACCGGGGAGCTGTTTTTT. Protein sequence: CASSLSGTRGGDTGELFF. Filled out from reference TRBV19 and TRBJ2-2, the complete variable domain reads DGGITQSPKYLFRKEGQNVTLSCEQNLNHDAMYWYRQDPGQGLRLIYYSQIVNDFQKGDIAEGYSVSREKKESFPLTVTSAQKNPTAFYLCASSLSGTRGGDTGELFFGEGSRLTVL.

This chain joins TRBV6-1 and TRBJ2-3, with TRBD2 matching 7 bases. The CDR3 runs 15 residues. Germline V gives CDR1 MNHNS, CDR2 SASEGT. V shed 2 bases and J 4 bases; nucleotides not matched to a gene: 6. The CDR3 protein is CASSEIGGRADTQYF. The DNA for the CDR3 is TGTGCCAGCAGTGAAATTGGGGGGAGGGCAGATACGCAGTATTTT.